The 5 T cell receptor beta chains reported below all come from one sample, sequenced in a study of blood T cells in healthy people across ages. The authors ran a second PCR of about 6 to 11 cycles using a sample-barcoded 5' primer and a J-beta primer mix. TCRdb analysed the 5' RACE reads with MiXCR anew, one entry per CDR3 protein. This table holds approximately 350,000 distinct CDR3 sequences, 52% found once. The sequencing input was blood. Receptors originate from a man aged 55 to 70 in good health.

Here the CDR3 reads CASSTPTGLETQYF. The CDR3 coding sequence is TGTGCCAGCAGCACACCGACAGGGTTAGAGACCCAGTACTTC. The genes are TRBV7-2 and TRBJ2-4; 7 positions match TRBD1. The end of the DNA is better explained by TRBJ2-5, so the J call may be wrong. The CDR3 contains 14 residues. CDR1 is SGHTA, CDR2 FQGNSA, per germline.

The CDR3 DNA follows: TGTGCCAGCAGCTACGTAGCGGGAGGAGGCTACGAGCAGTACTTC. It specifies CASSYVAGGGYEQYF. The rearrangement uses TRBV7-2 and TRBJ2-4; TRBD2 matches 10 bases. Near its end, the DNA agrees better with TRBJ2-7, so the J call may be wrong. CDR1 and CDR2 (germline): SGHTA, FQGNSA. This CDR3 region has 15 residues.

The chain has TRBV27 and TRBJ2-7; D is uncertain. Trimming left V 4 bases short and J 4 bases short, with 14 bases between. This CDR3 region has 14 residues. Germline V CDR1 and CDR2: MNHEY, SMNVEV (reference sequence). The CDR3 region has the DNA TGTGCCAGCAGTTCCATGGGCCTAGGTTACGAGCAGTACTTC. Its translation is CASSSMGLGYEQYF.

J is TRBJ2-5 and V is TRBV7-9, with 9 positions matching TRBD1. Losses at the gene ends were 8 bases for V and 2 bases for J; bases not matched to a gene: 12. Germline V gene data show CDR1 as SEHNR and CDR2 as FQNEAQ (reference sequence). The CDR3 length is 16 residues. The CDR3 protein is CASVYPTGGVQETQYF. Written as DNA, the CDR3 is TGTGCCAGCGTCTACCCGACAGGGGGGGTGCAAGAGACCCAGTACTTC.

Details on this clonotype: An end of the junction differs from the germline gene, which may be a read error. CDR3 sequence (DNA): TGTGTCACCAACCGGGACACCGACTCTGGGGCCAACGTCCTGACTTTC. The encoded protein is CVTNRDTDSGANVLTF. This chain links TRBV24-1 with TRBJ2-6; D may be TRBD1 (6 bases). The CDR3 consists of 16 residues. Germline V gene lookup returns CDR1 KGHDR and CDR2 SFDVKD.